These T cell receptor beta chains were read from a single sample in a study of identifying expanded T cells in peripheral blood. Data came from immunoSEQ multiplex PCR; TCRdb stores just in-frame clones and leaves some out. The profile covers approximately 100,000 clones, with more than 70% appearing a single time and roughly 3.9% taken by the ten largest. The sequencing input was blood. These receptors were collected from a person between 18 and 75 years old in good health. CDR3s include the opening cysteine and the closing phenylalanine or tryptophan. The order of the fields is V gene, J gene, clone size, D gene, CDR3 protein, CDR3 DNA. D genes are given only for firm matches. Clone size is shown for a subset of rows, as once, few, many or a class of expanded clone.

V: TRBV5-5; J: TRBJ2-1; size: once; D: TRBD1; CDR3: CASSPGTGVHNEQFF; DNA: TGTGCCAGCAGCCCCGGGACAGGGGTCCACAATGAGCAGTTCTTC
V: TRBV5-1; J: TRBJ2-5; size: NA; D: NA; CDR3: CASRSGTQETQYF; DNA: TGCGCCAGCAGAAGTGGAACACAAGAGACCCAGTACTTC
V: TRBV5-3; J: TRBJ2-7; size: NA; D: TRBD1; CDR3: CARRETGESHEQYF; DNA: TGTGCCAGAAGGGAGACAGGGGAGTCACACGAGCAGTACTTC
V: TRBV27; J: TRBJ1-1; size: NA; D: TRBD1; CDR3: CASSARDRATEAFF; DNA: TGTGCCAGCAGTGCCCGGGACAGGGCCACTGAAGCTTTCTTT
V: TRBV27; J: TRBJ2-4; size: NA; D: TRBD2; CDR3: CASSFTSGGENIQYF; DNA: TGTGCCAGCAGTTTCACTAGCGGGGGAGAAAACATTCAGTACTTC
V: TRBV7-2; J: TRBJ2-7; size: once; D: TRBD2; CDR3: CASSLGTSGITYEQYF; DNA: TGTGCCAGCAGCCTCGGGACTAGCGGGATTACCTACGAGCAGTACTTC
V: TRBV28; J: TRBJ1-1; size: NA; D: NA; CDR3: CASSLMVNTEAFF; DNA: TGTGCCAGCAGTTTAATGGTAAACACTGAAGCTTTCTTT
V: TRBV14; J: TRBJ1-2; size: NA; D: NA; CDR3: CASSQVPSYGYTF; DNA: TGTGCCAGCAGCCAAGTCCCCAGCTATGGCTACACCTTC
V: TRBV15; J: TRBJ2-7; size: NA; D: NA; CDR3: CATSRARDGGSYEQYF; DNA: TGTGCCACCAGCAGAGCAAGAGACGGCGGCTCCTACGAGCAGTACTTC
V: TRBV5-4; J: TRBJ2-7; size: NA; D: NA; CDR3: CASSLSNSYEQYF; DNA: TGTGCCAGCAGCCTTAGCAACTCCTACGAGCAGTACTTC
V: TRBV15; J: TRBJ2-1; size: NA; D: TRBD2; CDR3: CATSRGLAVLEQFF; DNA: TGTGCCACCAGCAGGGGACTAGCGGTGCTTGAGCAGTTCTTC
V: TRBV27; J: TRBJ1-5; size: once; D: NA; CDR3: CASRRTVDDNQPQHF; DNA: TGTGCCAGCAGAAGGACAGTAGATGACAATCAGCCCCAGCATTTT
V: TRBV7-9; J: TRBJ1-2; size: NA; D: NA; CDR3: CASSRGSGANYGYTF; DNA: TGTGCCAGCAGCCGAGGTTCGGGGGCTAACTATGGCTACACCTTC
V: TRBV10-3; J: TRBJ2-7; size: NA; D: TRBD1; CDR3: CAISLTGTGGNEQYF; DNA: TGTGCCATCAGTTTAACCGGGACAGGGGGAAACGAGCAGTACTTC
V: TRBV11-1; J: TRBJ1-5; size: NA; D: NA; CDR3: CASSRDSNQPQHF; DNA: TGTGCCAGCAGCAGAGATAGCAATCAGCCCCAGCATTTT
V: TRBV10-2; J: TRBJ1-1; size: NA; D: TRBD1; CDR3: CASSRDRGTEAFF; DNA: TGCGCCAGCAGTCGCGACAGGGGCACTGAAGCTTTCTTT
V: TRBV21-1; J: TRBJ1-1; size: NA; D: NA; CDR3: CALRAGTPEGTEAFF; DNA: TGTGCCCTCCGGGCCGGGACACCCGAAGGAACTGAAGCTTTCTTT